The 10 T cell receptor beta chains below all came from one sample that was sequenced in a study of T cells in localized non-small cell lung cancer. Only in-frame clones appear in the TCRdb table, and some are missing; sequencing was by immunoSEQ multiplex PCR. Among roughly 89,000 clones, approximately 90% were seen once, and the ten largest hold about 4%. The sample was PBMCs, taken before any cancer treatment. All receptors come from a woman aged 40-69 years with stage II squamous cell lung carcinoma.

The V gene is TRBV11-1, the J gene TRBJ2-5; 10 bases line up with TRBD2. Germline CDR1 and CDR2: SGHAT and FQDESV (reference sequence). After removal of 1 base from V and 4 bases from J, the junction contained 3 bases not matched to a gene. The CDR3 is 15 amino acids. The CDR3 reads CASSLGAGGGETQYF. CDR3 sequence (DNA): TGTGCCAGCAGCTTAGGAGCGGGAGGGGGAGAGACCCAGTACTTC. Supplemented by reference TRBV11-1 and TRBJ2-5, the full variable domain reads EAEVAQSPRYKITEKSQAVAFWCDPISGHATLYWYRQILGQGPELLVQFQDESVVDDSQLPKDRFSAERLKGVDSTLKIQPAELGDSAMYLCASSLGAGGGETQYFGPGTRLLVL.

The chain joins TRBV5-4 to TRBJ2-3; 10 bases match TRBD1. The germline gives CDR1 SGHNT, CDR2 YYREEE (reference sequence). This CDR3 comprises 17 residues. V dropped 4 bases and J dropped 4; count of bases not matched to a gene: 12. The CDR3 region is CASSQPPGQGIADTQYF. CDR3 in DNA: TGTGCCAGCAGCCAACCGCCGGGACAGGGGATTGCAGATACGCAGTATTTT.

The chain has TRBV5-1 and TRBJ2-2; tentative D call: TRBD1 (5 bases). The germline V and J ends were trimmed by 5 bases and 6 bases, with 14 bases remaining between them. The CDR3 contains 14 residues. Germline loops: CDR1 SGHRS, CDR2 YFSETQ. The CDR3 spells CASRSETVAGELFF. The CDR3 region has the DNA TGCGCCAGCAGATCCGAGACAGTGGCCGGGGAGCTGTTTTTT.

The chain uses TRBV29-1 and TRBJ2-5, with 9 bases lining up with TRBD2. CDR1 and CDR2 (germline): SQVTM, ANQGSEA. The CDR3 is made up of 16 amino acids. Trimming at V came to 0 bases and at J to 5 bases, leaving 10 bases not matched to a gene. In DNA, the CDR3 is TGCAGCGTTGAAGATCCCGACTTAGCGGGAGTGGAGACCCAGTACTTC. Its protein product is CSVEDPDLAGVETQYF.

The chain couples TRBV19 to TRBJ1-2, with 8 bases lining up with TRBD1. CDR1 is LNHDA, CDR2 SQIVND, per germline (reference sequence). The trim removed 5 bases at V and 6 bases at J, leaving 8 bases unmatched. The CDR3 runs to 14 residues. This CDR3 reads CASSHQRTGNGYTF. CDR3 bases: TGTGCCAGTAGTCACCAACGGACAGGGAATGGCTACACCTTC.

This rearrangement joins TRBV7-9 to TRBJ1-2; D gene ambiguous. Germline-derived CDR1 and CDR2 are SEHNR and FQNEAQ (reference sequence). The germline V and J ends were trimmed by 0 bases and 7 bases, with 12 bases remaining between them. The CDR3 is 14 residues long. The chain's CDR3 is CASSLAPGMGGYTF. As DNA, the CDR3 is TGTGCCAGCAGCTTAGCGCCCGGGATGGGTGGCTACACCTTC. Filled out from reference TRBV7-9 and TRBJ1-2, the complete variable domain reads DTGVSQNPRHKITKRGQNVTFRCDPISEHNRLYWYRQTLGQGPEFLTYFQNEAQLEKSRLLSDRFSAERPKGSFSTLEIQRTEQGDSAMYLCASSLAPGMGGYTFGSGTRLTVV.

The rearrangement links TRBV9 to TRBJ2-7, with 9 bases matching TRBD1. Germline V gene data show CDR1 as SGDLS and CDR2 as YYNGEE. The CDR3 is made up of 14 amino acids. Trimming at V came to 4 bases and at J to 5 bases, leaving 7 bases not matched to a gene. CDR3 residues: CASSLGTGLNEQYF. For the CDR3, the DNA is TGTGCCAGCAGCCTCGGGACAGGGTTAAACGAGCAGTACTTC.

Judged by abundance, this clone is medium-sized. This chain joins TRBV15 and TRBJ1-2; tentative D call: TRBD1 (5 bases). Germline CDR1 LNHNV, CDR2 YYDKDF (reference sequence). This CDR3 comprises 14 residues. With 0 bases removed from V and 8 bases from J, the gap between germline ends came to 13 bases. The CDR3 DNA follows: TGTGCCACCAGCAGAGACGGGGCTGGTTTCGGCTACACCTTC. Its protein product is CATSRDGAGFGYTF.

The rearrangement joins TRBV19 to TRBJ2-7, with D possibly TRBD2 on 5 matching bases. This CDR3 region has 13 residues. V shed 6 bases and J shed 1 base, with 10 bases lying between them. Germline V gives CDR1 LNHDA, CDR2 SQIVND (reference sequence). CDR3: CASSLGISYEQYF. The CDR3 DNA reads TGTGCCAGTAGCCTCGGGATTTCCTACGAGCAGTACTTC.

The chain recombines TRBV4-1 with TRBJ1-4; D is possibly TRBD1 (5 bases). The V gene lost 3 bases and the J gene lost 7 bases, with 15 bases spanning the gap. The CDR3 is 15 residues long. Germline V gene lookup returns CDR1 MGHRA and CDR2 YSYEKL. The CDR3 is CASSQARGGVEKLFF. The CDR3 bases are TGCGCCAGCAGCCAGGCAAGGGGAGGTGTTGAAAAACTGTTTTTT.